This T cell receptor beta chain is from a study of T-cell reconstitution after alpha-beta-depleted transplantation in children. CDR3 length: 16 amino acids. Germline-derived CDR1 and CDR2 are KGHDR and SFDVKD. The V and J ends lost 3 bases and 3 bases respectively, with 13 bases between them. A library of TCRbeta sequences, prepared with unique molecular identifiers, was generated. TCRdb re-derived calls from the PCR reads in MiXCR, one entry per CDR3 protein. The table includes about 110,000 distinct CDR3 sequences, 10% to 13% detected once. This clonotype was picked up many times. This material consisted of PBMCs from the stem cell graft donor, taken from the stem cell graft. This receptor was obtained from a human donor who donated a stem cell graft to a child with acute lymphoblastic leukemia. The chain carries TRBV24-1 and TRBJ2-2; the D gene is possibly TRBD1 (6 bases). The CDR3 DNA reads as TGTGCCACCAGTGATCCGGTAACAGGGTACACCGGGGAGCTGTTTTTT. The encoded protein is CATSDPVTGYTGELFF.